One and the same sample provided the 6 T cell receptor beta chains below, sequenced in a study of T cell responses to AZD1222 COVID-19 vaccine. The assay was immunoSEQ multiplex PCR, and TCRdb's table has in-frame clones only and misses some. The sample includes some 85,000 clones, roughly nine tenths of them seen just once. Sequencing used peripheral blood, obtained on day 0 of AZD1222 vaccination. Receptors originate from an adult in good health.

Of note for this clone: The junction shows a germline mismatch at one end, possibly a read error. The chain combines TRBV5-8 with TRBJ2-3, with 7 positions matching TRBD2. Germline V CDR1 and CDR2: SGHTS, YDEGEE. The CDR3 is 14 amino acids. This CDR3 reads CASNLGGGTDTQYF. The CDR3 nucleotides are TGTGCCAGCAACTTGGGGGGGGGCACAGATACGCAGTATTTT.

This clone was seen a single time. The chain is built from TRBV14 and TRBJ2-3; 11 bases match TRBD2. Unmatched junction bases numbered 4, after V lost 2 bases and J lost 6 bases. The V gene's germline CDR1 is SGHDN and CDR2 FVKESK. This CDR3 spans 15 amino acids. The CDR3: CASSQKRTSGDTQYF. The CDR3 DNA sequence: TGTGCCAGCAGCCAAAAGAGGACTAGCGGGGATACGCAGTATTTT. Looking up the rest from reference TRBV14 and TRBJ2-3 gives the full variable domain: EAGVTQFPSHSVIEKGQTVTLRCDPISGHDNLYWYRRVMGKEIKFLLHFVKESKQDESGMPNNRFLAERTGGTYSTLKVQPAELEDSGVYFCASSQKRTSGDTQYFGPGTRLTVL.

The chain couples TRBV4-1 to TRBJ1-2; 9 positions agree with TRBD1. The J segment lost 4 bases and the V segment lost 4 bases, leaving 7 bases of the junction unmatched. This CDR3 comprises 15 residues. Germline CDR1 reads MGHRA; CDR2 reads YSYEKL. CDR3 loop: CASSRRDRDVYGYTF. The CDR3 DNA reads as TGCGCCAGCAGCCGCCGGGACAGGGATGTCTATGGCTACACCTTC.

The rearrangement links TRBV11-2 to TRBJ2-1, with D perhaps matching TRBD2 (6 bases). Germline lookup yields CDR1 SGHAT and CDR2 FQNNGV. Trimming removed 7 bases from V and 5 bases from J, with 15 bases in between. The CDR3 totals 14 residues. DNA of the CDR3: TGTGCCAGCATCGGGGGTGGAACTGACAATGAGCAGTTCTTC. Amino acids: CASIGGGTDNEQFF.

A few counts support this clone. This sequence joins TRBV2 and TRBJ1-2, with 7 bases that match TRBD1. The V gene end was trimmed by 0 bases and the J gene end by 4 bases; junction bases not matched to a gene: 11. The CDR3 spans 17 residues. Germline CDR1 SNHLY, CDR2 FYNNEI. The CDR3 DNA is TGTGCCAGCAGTGAAGCGCTTGGTGAGACAGGGTTCTATGGCTACACCTTC. Translation: CASSEALGETGFYGYTF.

J is TRBJ1-5 and V is TRBV20-1; weak D call: TRBD1 (5 bases). Between the trimmed V and J ends, which lost 3 bases and 3 bases, there was a span of 18 bases. The CDR3 runs to 16 residues. CDR1 DFQATT and CDR2 SNEGSKA come from the germline V gene (reference sequence). As DNA, the CDR3 is TGCAGTGCTAGTCCCCTCGAGAGACAGTACAATCAGCCCCAGCATTTT. This codes for CSASPLERQYNQPQHF.